This T cell receptor (beta chain) was captured in a study of monozygotic twins with inflammatory bowel disease. Blood was drawn at under 3 ml per donor. Researchers isolated total RNA from whole blood without sorting T cells. Regarding the study as a whole: People with IBD had fewer clonotypes in common with others than healthy twins did, especially with disease activity. A lone strong IBD-associated signal or clonotype found no support.

Following a re-call of the 5' RACE reads, TCRdb has one entry per CDR3 protein and lacks DNA. This sample lists about 160,000 distinct CDR3 sequences; its ten largest clones have 2% to 3%. Worth noting for this clonotype: Its antigen is unknown.

Germline V gives CDR1 LGHDT, CDR2 YNNKEL (reference sequence). The CDR3 loop spans 15 amino acids. What was sequenced was blood. This sequence originates from a human donor with ulcerative colitis or Crohn's disease, or a healthy co-twin of an affected twin (not recorded which). The chain employs TRBV3-1 and TRBJ2-5. The chain's CDR3 is CASSQGTGPQETQYF.